One sample yielded the 4 T cell receptor beta chains listed below, sequenced in a study of glioma-infiltrating T cells after dendritic cell vaccination. Regarding time point: after dendritic cell vaccination, including at tumor progression/relapse. Generated by immunoSEQ multiplex PCR, the TCRdb table keeps only in-frame clones and is missing some. Of 85,000 to 100,000 clones detected, 85% appear once; the ten largest clones hold over 6.5%. This specimen consisted of blood, obtained after dendritic cell vaccination. The source is a human donor with glioblastoma.

The chain joins TRBV5-8 to TRBJ2-7; 7 bases are shared with TRBD1. Germline V gene data show CDR1 as SGHTS and CDR2 as YDEGEE. Trimming cost V 1 base and J 6 bases; bases outside gene matches: 19. The CDR3 runs 18 residues. CDR3 in amino acids: CASSLPEWRQGVWVEQYF. CDR3 DNA sequence: TGTGCCAGCAGCTTGCCCGAATGGCGGCAGGGGGTTTGGGTCGAGCAGTACTTC.

The chain is built from TRBV5-1 and TRBJ2-7, with D unresolved. The CDR3 is made up of 14 amino acids. Deletions cut 1 base from V and 5 bases from J, with 13 bases between. Germline CDR1 SGHRS, CDR2 YFSETQ. CDR3 region: CASSLTTVRDEQYF. In DNA form, the CDR3 reads TGCGCCAGCAGCTTGACCACGGTCCGGGACGAGCAGTACTTC.

The chain employs TRBV7-9 and TRBJ1-2, with a possible D match to TRBD1 (6 bases). V was shortened by 5 bases and J by 4 bases, with 14 bases between the two germline ends. Germline V lookup: CDR1 SEHNR, CDR2 FQNEAQ (reference sequence). CDR3 length: 14 residues. CDR3 DNA: TGTGCCAGCAGCGTCCAACAGGGCCCCTATGGCTACACCTTC. Its protein is CASSVQQGPYGYTF. Full variable domain (outside the CDR3, taken from reference TRBV7-9 and TRBJ1-2): DTGVSQNPRHKITKRGQNVTFRCDPISEHNRLYWYRQTLGQGPEFLTYFQNEAQLEKSRLLSDRFSAERPKGSFSTLEIQRTEQGDSAMYLCASSVQQGPYGYTFGSGTRLTVV.

This clone appeared a few times. J is TRBJ2-2 and V is TRBV6-1; TRBD1 matches 7 bases. The CDR3 spans 15 residues. J gave up 4 bases and V 6 bases, and 8 bases lay outside the gene matches. CDR1 and CDR2 from the germline V gene are MNHNS and SASEGT. CDR3 DNA: TGTGCCAGCAGAGACAGGGTCACTATCACCGGGGAGCTGTTTTTT. Its protein product is CASRDRVTITGELFF.